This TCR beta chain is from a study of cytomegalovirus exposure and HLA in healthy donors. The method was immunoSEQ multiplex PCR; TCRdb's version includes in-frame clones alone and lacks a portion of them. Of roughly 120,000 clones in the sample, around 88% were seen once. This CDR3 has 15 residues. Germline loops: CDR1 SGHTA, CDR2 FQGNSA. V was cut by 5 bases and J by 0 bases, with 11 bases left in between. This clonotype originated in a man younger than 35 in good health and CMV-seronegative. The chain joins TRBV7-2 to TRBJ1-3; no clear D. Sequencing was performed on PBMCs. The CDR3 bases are TGTGCCAGCAGCGATAGAGCAAACTCTGGAAACACCATATATTTT. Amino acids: CASSDRANSGNTIYF.